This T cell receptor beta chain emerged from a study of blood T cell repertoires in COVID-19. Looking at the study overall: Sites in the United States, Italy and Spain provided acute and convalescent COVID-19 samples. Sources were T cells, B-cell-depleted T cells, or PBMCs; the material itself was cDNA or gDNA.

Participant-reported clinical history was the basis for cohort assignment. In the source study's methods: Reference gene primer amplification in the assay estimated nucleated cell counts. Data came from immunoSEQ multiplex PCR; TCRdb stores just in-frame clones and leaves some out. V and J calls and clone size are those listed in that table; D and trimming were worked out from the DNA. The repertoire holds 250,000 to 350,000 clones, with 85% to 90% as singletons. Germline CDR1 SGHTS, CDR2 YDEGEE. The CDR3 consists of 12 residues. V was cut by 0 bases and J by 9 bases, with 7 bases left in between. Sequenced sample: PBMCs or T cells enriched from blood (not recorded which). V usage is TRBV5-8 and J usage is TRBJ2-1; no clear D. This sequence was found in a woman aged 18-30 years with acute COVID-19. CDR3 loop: CASSLAYGEQFF. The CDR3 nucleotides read TGTGCCAGCAGCTTGGCCTATGGTGAGCAGTTCTTC.